The 29 T cell receptor beta chains given below trace back to one sample, sequenced in a study of blood T cell repertoires in COVID-19. The assay was immunoSEQ multiplex PCR, and TCRdb's table has in-frame clones only and misses some. Of roughly 400,000 clones in the sample, about 88% are singletons; the top ten hold approximately 1.5%. The sequencing input was PBMCs or T cells enriched from blood (not recorded which). The receptors here all came from a woman aged 18-30 years who had been exposed to COVID-19.

The J gene is TRBJ2-7, the V gene TRBV15, with unresolved D. V lost 1 base, J lost 2 bases, and 9 bases lay in between. Germline V gene data show CDR1 as LNHNV and CDR2 as YYDKDF (reference sequence). The CDR3 is 14 residues long. Here the CDR3 reads CATSRGEDAYEQYF. CDR3 in DNA: TGTGCCACCAGCAGAGGAGAGGATGCCTACGAGCAGTACTTC.

CDR3 in amino acids: CASSQGGLETQYF. CDR3 bases: TGCGCCAGCAGCCAAGGAGGGTTGGAGACCCAGTACTTC. The chain carries TRBV4-1 and TRBJ2-5; D perhaps matches TRBD2 (5 bases). CDR3 length: 13 residues. Germline-derived CDR1 and CDR2 are MGHRA and YSYEKL. The V and J ends lost 1 base and 5 bases respectively, with 8 bases between them.

The V gene is TRBV5-4, the J gene TRBJ2-2, with 8 bases lining up with TRBD2. Trimming at V came to 3 bases and at J to 0 bases, leaving 7 bases not matched to a gene. The CDR3 contains 17 residues. Germline V gene lookup returns CDR1 SGHNT and CDR2 YYREEE (reference sequence). In DNA, the CDR3 is TGTGCCAGCAGCTCAGGTCGGGGGGGATCGAACACCGGGGAGCTGTTTTTT. Translating gives CASSSGRGGSNTGELFF.

DNA of the CDR3: TGTGCCAGCAGTGACTCGAGCCAGGGGAACACCGGGGAGCTGTTTTTT. This translates into CASSDSSQGNTGELFF. The V gene is TRBV6-4, the J gene TRBJ2-2; tentatively, D is TRBD1 (5 bases). This CDR3 has 16 amino acids. V was clipped by 0 bases and J by 1 base, with 9 bases between them. Germline CDR1 reads MRHNA; CDR2 reads SNTAGT.

The rearrangement links TRBV5-6 to TRBJ2-6; 9 positions match TRBD2. Germline trimming cut 4 bases from V and 4 bases from J; bases unmatched to any gene: 3. Germline V gene sequence: CDR1 SGHDT, CDR2 YYEEEE. This CDR3 region has 15 residues. The DNA of the CDR3 is TGTGCCAGCAGCCCAGGACTAGCGGGGGCCAACGTCCTGACTTTC. This codes for CASSPGLAGANVLTF. Filled out from reference TRBV5-6 and TRBJ2-6, the complete variable domain reads DAGVTQSPTHLIKTRGQQVTLRCSPKSGHDTVSWYQQALGQGPQFIFQYYEEEERQRGNFPDRFSGHQFPNYSSELNVNALLLGDSALYLCASSPGLAGANVLTFGAGSRLTVL.

The gene calls are TRBV28 and TRBJ1-6, with TRBD1 as a possible D gene (6 bases). CDR1 and CDR2 from the germline V gene are MDHEN and SYDVKM. This CDR3 is 14 amino acids long. V was clipped by 5 bases and J by 8 bases, with 13 bases between them. The CDR3 DNA follows: TGTGCCAGCAGTCCCCCGGACAGATATTCACCCCTCCACTTT. Amino acid sequence: CASSPPDRYSPLHF.

V is TRBV4-1 and J is TRBJ1-5; D perhaps matches TRBD1 (5 bases). Trimming removed 0 bases at V and 2 bases at J, with 14 bases between. The germline CDR1 and CDR2 sequences are MGHRA and YSYEKL. The CDR3 runs 17 residues. The CDR3 DNA follows: TGCGCCAGCAGCCAAGAAGGCGCGGGGGGTGGCAATCAGCCCCAGCATTTT. This translates into CASSQEGAGGGNQPQHF.

This chain joins TRBV11-2 and TRBJ2-1; 7 nucleotides match TRBD1. The CDR3 runs 13 residues. The germline gives CDR1 SGHAT, CDR2 FQNNGV. The junction had 9 bases not matched to a gene; V was cut back by 1 base and J by 15 bases. The CDR3, as DNA: TGTGCCAGCAGCTTAGGAGCCGGACAGGATCCGTTCTTC. Translated: CASSLGAGQDPFF.

This clone was detected once. The J gene is TRBJ2-3, the V gene TRBV18; D remains unclear. From germline, CDR1 is KGHSH and CDR2 LQKENI. V lost 6 bases to trimming and J lost 0 bases, with 10 bases between them. There are 14 residues in the CDR3. DNA of the CDR3: TGTGCCAGCTCGGTGGCTCTTAGCACAGATACGCAGTATTTT. Protein: CASSVALSTDTQYF.

V usage is TRBV5-4 and J usage is TRBJ2-5; TRBD1 is a possible D gene (6 bases). Germline-derived CDR1 and CDR2 are SGHNT and YYREEE (reference sequence). Trimming took off 0 bases at V and 1 base at J, with 10 bases between the two ends. The CDR3 is made up of 15 amino acids. CDR3 bases: TGTGCCAGCAGCTTGGTGGGGGCACGCCAAGAGACCCAGTACTTC. Its translation: CASSLVGARQETQYF.

This chain connects TRBV19 to TRBJ2-7; 14 bases are shared with TRBD2. The V gene's germline CDR1 is LNHDA and CDR2 SQIVND (reference sequence). V shed 8 bases and J 3 bases; nucleotides not matched to a gene: 12. The CDR3 runs 17 residues. CDR3 nucleotide sequence: TGTGCCAGTGTTGGGACTAGCGGGAGACCGGGGATCTACGAGCAGTACTTC. Its protein product is CASVGTSGRPGIYEQYF. The full variable domain, completed using reference TRBV19 and TRBJ2-7, is DGGITQSPKYLFRKEGQNVTLSCEQNLNHDAMYWYRQDPGQGLRLIYYSQIVNDFQKGDIAEGYSVSREKKESFPLTVTSAQKNPTAFYLCASVGTSGRPGIYEQYFGPGTRLTVT.

The chain uses TRBV6-5 and TRBJ1-5, with D possibly TRBD1 on 5 matching bases. V was cut by 6 bases and J by 4 bases, with 16 bases left in between. CDR3 size: 15 residues. CDR1 and CDR2 (germline): MNHEY, SVGAGI. DNA of the CDR3: TGTGCCAGCAGCTACGGGGTAAAGGGGAATCAGCCCCAGCATTTT. This codes for CASSYGVKGNQPQHF.

V usage is TRBV9 and J usage is TRBJ1-6; D gene unclear. V shed 1 base and J shed 0 bases, with 14 bases lying between them. The CDR3 is made up of 18 amino acids. Germline CDR1 SGDLS, CDR2 YYNGEE. CDR3 region: CASSVSRQFSSYNSPLHF. CDR3 in DNA: TGTGCCAGCAGCGTAAGTCGTCAGTTCAGCTCCTATAATTCACCCCTCCACTTT.

The genes are TRBV6-5 and TRBJ2-1; 11 bases fit TRBD2. Germline V gene sequence: CDR1 MNHEY, CDR2 SVGAGI. CDR3 length: 15 amino acids. J gave up 7 bases and V 8 bases, and 10 bases lay outside the gene matches. As DNA, the CDR3 is TGTGCCAGCGGAATAGCGGGAGGGCTCTCGAATGAGCAGTTCTTC. Translating it yields CASGIAGGLSNEQFF.

The V gene is TRBV4-1, the J gene TRBJ2-1, with TRBD2 matching 7 bases. This CDR3 spans 17 amino acids. Trimming cost V 4 bases and J 6 bases; bases outside gene matches: 15. Germline-derived CDR1 and CDR2 are MGHRA and YSYEKL. In nucleotides, the CDR3 is TGCGCCAGCAGCCTCCCGTTTAGCCGCGGGAGTCCCAATGAGCAGTTCTTC. Protein: CASSLPFSRGSPNEQFF.

This sequence joins TRBV4-3 and TRBJ1-4, with 9 bases lining up with TRBD1. CDR3 length: 16 residues. The ends lost 1 base at V and 7 bases at J; junction bases unmatched: 7. CDR1 and CDR2 from the germline V gene are LGHNA and YSLEER. CDR3 in DNA: TGCGCCAGCAGCCAAGCGCTTGGGACAGGGAGTGAAAAACTGTTTTTT. This sequence encodes CASSQALGTGSEKLFF.

The chain recombines TRBV13 with TRBJ1-2, with no clear D. The CDR3 spans 13 residues. V lost 5 bases, J lost 4 bases, and 11 bases lay in between. Per germline, CDR1 PRHDT and CDR2 FYEKMQ (reference sequence). CDR3 coding DNA: TGTGCCAGCAGCCCAGGACTGTCCTATGGCTACACCTTC. The encoded protein is CASSPGLSYGYTF. Using reference TRBV13 and TRBJ1-2 for the parts outside the CDR3, the full variable domain is AAGVIQSPRHLIKEKRETATLKCYPIPRHDTVYWYQQGPGQDPQFLISFYEKMQSDKGSIPDRFSAQQFSDYHSELNMSSLELGDSALYFCASSPGLSYGYTFGSGTRLTVV.

The chain carries TRBV28 and TRBJ2-6, with 7 nucleotides matching TRBD2. Looked up from germline, CDR1 is MDHEN and CDR2 is SYDVKM. V lost 3 bases and J lost 4; bases outside the gene matches: 6. CDR3 size: 16 residues. CDR3 amino acids: CASSFSGTPGANVLTF. The DNA of the CDR3 is TGTGCCAGCAGTTTCAGCGGGACCCCCGGGGCCAACGTCCTGACTTTC.

This clone occurred once. CDR3 coding DNA: TGTGCCAGCAGTCGCGGTTCGGCCGGAGCCGGGGAGCTGTTTTTT. Translating gives CASSRGSAGAGELFF. The J gene is TRBJ2-2, the V gene TRBV6-5; the D is unclear. Germline CDR1 reads MNHEY; CDR2 reads SVGAGI. The V and J ends lost 5 bases and 6 bases respectively, with 16 bases between them. CDR3 length equals 15 residues.

The V and J genes are TRBV5-1 and TRBJ2-5; possibly TRBD1 for D (5 bases). Germline V gives CDR1 SGHRS, CDR2 YFSETQ. This CDR3 contains 19 residues. V lost 0 bases and J 5 bases, leaving 26 bases between the germline ends. CDR3 nucleotide sequence: TGCGCCAGCAGCTTGGCCTCTCGTATAGGGGTATCAAGGCTTGAGACCCAGTACTTC. It yields the protein CASSLASRIGVSRLETQYF.

V gene TRBV15 combines with J gene TRBJ1-6; TRBD1 aligns across 8 bases. Germline V lookup: CDR1 LNHNV, CDR2 YYDKDF (reference sequence). V shed 0 bases, J shed 10 bases, and the junction held 8 bases outside the gene matches. CDR3 length: 16 amino acids. CDR3 loop: CATSRDRAGGHSPLHF. The CDR3 DNA reads as TGTGCCACCAGCAGAGATCGAGCAGGGGGCCACTCACCCCTCCACTTT.

The gene calls are TRBV18 and TRBJ1-5; D not resolved. V dropped 0 bases and J dropped 3 bases, with 12 bases sitting between them. The CDR3 extends over 16 amino acids. Germline CDR1 KGHSH, CDR2 LQKENI. CDR3 DNA sequence: TGTGCCAGCTCACCACCGGGAGGGAGGGACAATCAGCCCCAGCATTTT. This translates into CASSPPGGRDNQPQHF.

The V call is TRBV28, the J call TRBJ1-2; TRBD1 is a possible D gene (6 bases). Germline assignment: CDR1 MDHEN and CDR2 SYDVKM. V was cut by 3 bases and J by 3 bases, with 11 bases left in between. The CDR3 consists of 14 residues. The CDR3 region is CASSFGGVDYGYTF. The CDR3 DNA sequence: TGTGCCAGCAGTTTTGGGGGCGTAGACTATGGCTACACCTTC.

The chain uses TRBV20-1 and TRBJ1-1; no definite D call. This CDR3 is built from 8 residues. CDR1 DFQATT and CDR2 SNEGSKA come from the germline V gene (reference sequence). The germline V and J ends were trimmed by 8 bases and 11 bases, with 9 bases remaining between them. The CDR3 bases are TGCAGTCTTTTCCCGGCTTTCTTT. Protein sequence: CSLFPAFF.

The chain employs TRBV7-8 and TRBJ1-1, with unresolved D. CDR1 and CDR2 (germline): SGHVS, FQNEAQ. The CDR3 length is 16 residues. V shed 1 base and J shed 1 base, with 13 bases lying between them. The CDR3 coding sequence is TGTGCCAGCAGCTTAGACGCGGGGTTGGGGAACACTGAAGCTTTCTTT. Its protein is CASSLDAGLGNTEAFF.

A note on this clone: One end of the junction does not line up with germline, which may come from a read error. As DNA, the CDR3 is TGCGCCAGCAGCTTGGCGAAGGTCCAAGAGGCCCAGTACTTC. Protein: CASSLAKVQEAQYF. The V and J genes are TRBV5-1 and TRBJ2-5; D gene ambiguous. In germline, CDR1 is SGHRS, CDR2 YFSETQ. This CDR3 is built from 14 residues.

The CDR3 DNA sequence: TGTGCCAGCAGCTTCGGGGATGAGCAGTTCTTC. It specifies CASSFGDEQFF. The rearrangement links TRBV11-2 to TRBJ2-1; D might be TRBD2 (5 bases). There are 11 residues in the CDR3. V was clipped by 3 bases and J by 8 bases, with 5 bases between them. CDR1 and CDR2 (germline): SGHAT, FQNNGV.

The chain carries TRBV5-1 and TRBJ2-1; 8 bases agree with TRBD2. Per germline, CDR1 SGHRS and CDR2 YFSETQ. This CDR3 is built from 16 residues. The V and J ends lost 4 bases and 0 bases, in that order; junction bases with no gene match: 6. CDR3 region: CASSLQREGSYNEQFF. CDR3 bases: TGCGCCAGCAGCCTCCAACGGGAGGGCTCCTACAATGAGCAGTTCTTC.

A single count supports this clone. This chain connects TRBV6-2 or TRBV6-3 to TRBJ2-7; the match to TRBD2 covers 9 bases. V lost 5 bases to trimming and J lost 1 base; unmatched junction nucleotides: 6. Germline CDR1 is MNHEY and CDR2 is SVGEGT. The CDR3 extends over 15 amino acids. The CDR3 nucleotides are TGTGCCAGCAGTCCCCGACTAGCGGAATCCTACGAGCAGTACTTC. Encoded protein: CASSPRLAESYEQYF.